The rows below give T cell receptor beta chains drawn from one sample of a study of blood T cells in healthy people across ages. TCRdb processed the 5' RACE reads anew with MiXCR; each CDR3 protein has one entry. The sample yields 1.4 million to 1.5 million distinct CDR3 sequences, approximately 40% seen once. The sequencing input was blood. The origin of the receptors is a woman younger than 30 in good health. CDR3s include the opening cysteine and the closing phenylalanine or tryptophan. D genes are given only for firm matches. Clone size is given for some rows only: seen once, a few or many times, or a class if the clone is expanded.

>TRBD2|TRBV11-2|.|TRBJ2-1
CASSLVERGYYNEQFF
TGTGCCAGCAGCTTAGTGGAGCGGGGATACTACAATGAGCAGTTCTTC
>.|TRBV6-6|few|TRBJ2-7
CASREDRDTYYEQYF
TGTGCCAGCAGAGAGGACCGGGACACATACTACGAGCAGTACTTC
>TRBD1|TRBV7-9|.|TRBJ2-3
CASSFLRTGGTDTQYF
TGTGCCAGCAGCTTTCTACGGACAGGGGGGACAGATACGCAGTATTTT
>.|TRBV7-8|.|TRBJ2-5
CASSLILSQEETQYF
TGTGCCAGCAGCCTAATACTTAGCCAAGAAGAGACCCAGTACTTC
>.|TRBV12-3/TRBV12-4|.|TRBJ2-1
CAGDMGSYNEQFF
TGTGCCGGCGATATGGGCTCCTACAATGAGCAGTTCTTC
>TRBD2|TRBV20-1|.|TRBJ2-3
CSARGDLLAGFPDTQYF
TGCAGTGCTAGAGGAGACCTACTAGCGGGGTTTCCAGATACGCAGTATTTT
>.|TRBV6-1|.|TRBJ1-3
CASSDRGNGNTIYF
TGTGCCAGCAGTGACCGGGGGAATGGAAACACCATATATTTT
>.|TRBV20-1|.|TRBJ2-5
CSARDLVDVQETQYF
TGCAGTGCTAGAGATTTGGTAGATGTACAAGAGACCCAGTACTTC
>.|TRBV4-1|.|TRBJ1-1
CASSQDGTIMNTEAFF
TGCGCCAGCAGCCAAGATGGGACCATCATGAACACTGAAGCTTTCTTT
>TRBD2|TRBV20-1|few|TRBJ2-7
CSVYTAGESYEQYF
TGCAGTGTTTATACAGCGGGAGAGTCCTACGAGCAGTACTTC
>.|TRBV19|once|TRBJ2-1
CASSRSRGENEQFF
TGTGCCAGTAGTCGCTCAAGAGGGGAAAATGAGCAGTTCTTC
>.|TRBV27|.|TRBJ2-1
CASSLYDPYNEQFF
TGTGCCAGCAGTTTATATGACCCGTACAATGAGCAGTTCTTC
>.|TRBV29-1|many|TRBJ2-7
CSVEIWDSSYNEQYF
TGCAGCGTTGAAATTTGGGATAGCTCCTACAATGAGCAGTACTTC
>.|TRBV28|many|TRBJ2-4
CASSLLPVTKNIQYF
TGTGCCAGCAGCCTCCTCCCGGTTACCAAAAACATTCAGTACTTC